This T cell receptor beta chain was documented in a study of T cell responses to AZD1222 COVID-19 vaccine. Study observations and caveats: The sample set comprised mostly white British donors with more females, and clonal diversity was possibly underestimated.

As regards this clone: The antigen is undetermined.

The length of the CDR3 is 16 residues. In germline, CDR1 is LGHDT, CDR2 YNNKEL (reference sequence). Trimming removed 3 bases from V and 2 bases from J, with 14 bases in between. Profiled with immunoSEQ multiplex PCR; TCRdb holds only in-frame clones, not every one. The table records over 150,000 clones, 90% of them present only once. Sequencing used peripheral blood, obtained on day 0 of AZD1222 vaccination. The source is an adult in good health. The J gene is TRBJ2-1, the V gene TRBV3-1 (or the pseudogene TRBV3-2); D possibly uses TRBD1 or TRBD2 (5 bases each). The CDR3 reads CASSQPRGVTYNEQFF. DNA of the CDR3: TGTGCCAGCAGCCAGCCCAGAGGGGTCACCTACAATGAGCAGTTCTTC.